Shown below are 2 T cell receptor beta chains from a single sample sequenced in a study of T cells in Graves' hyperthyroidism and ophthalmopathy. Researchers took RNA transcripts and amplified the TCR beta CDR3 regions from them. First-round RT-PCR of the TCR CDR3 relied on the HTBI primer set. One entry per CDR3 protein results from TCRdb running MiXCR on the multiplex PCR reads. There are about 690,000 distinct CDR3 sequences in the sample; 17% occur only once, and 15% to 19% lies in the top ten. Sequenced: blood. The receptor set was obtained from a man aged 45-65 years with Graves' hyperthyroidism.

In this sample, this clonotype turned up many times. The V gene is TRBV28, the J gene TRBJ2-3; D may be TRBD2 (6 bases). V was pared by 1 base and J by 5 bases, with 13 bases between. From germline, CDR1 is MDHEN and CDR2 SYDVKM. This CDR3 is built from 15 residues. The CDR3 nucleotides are TGTGCCAGCAGTTTATTGGGGGGTCTGGTAGATACGCAGTATTTT. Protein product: CASSLLGGLVDTQYF. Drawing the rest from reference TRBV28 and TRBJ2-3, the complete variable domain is DVKVTQSSRYLVKRTGEKVFLECVQDMDHENMFWYRQDPGLGLRLIYFSYDVKMKEKGDIPEGYSVSREKKERFSLILESASTNQTSMYLCASSLLGGLVDTQYFGPGTRLTVL.

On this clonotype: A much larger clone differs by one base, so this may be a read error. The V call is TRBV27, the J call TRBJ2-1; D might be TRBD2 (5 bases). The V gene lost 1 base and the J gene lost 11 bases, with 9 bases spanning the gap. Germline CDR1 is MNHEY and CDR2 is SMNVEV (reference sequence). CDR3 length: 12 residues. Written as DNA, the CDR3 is TGTGCCAGCAGTTTATTCGGGGATAAGCAGTTCTTC. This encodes CASSLFGDKQFF.